The clone carrying this TCR beta chain counts as medium-sized. Sequenced by immunoSEQ multiplex PCR; TCRdb stores in-frame clones only, minus some. The sample records fewer than 130,000 clones, roughly 87% being singletons. The data stem from a study of blood T cell repertoires in COVID-19. For the study at large: Some COVID-19 samples were acute and others convalescent; all came from the United States, Italy and Spain. The cDNA or gDNA used as material had been derived from T cells, B-cell-depleted T cells, or PBMCs.

The V gene lost 4 bases and the J gene lost 3 bases, with 19 bases spanning the gap. CDR3 size: 16 residues. Germline CDR1 and CDR2: SGHDN and FVKESK. This TCR derives from a human donor in a cohort sampled during active COVID-19. The chain couples TRBV14 to TRBJ2-7, with a possible D match to TRBD1 (6 bases). The material sequenced was peripheral blood. The CDR3 reads CASSPTPGQGYYEQYF. CDR3 DNA sequence: TGTGCCAGCAGCCCGACACCGGGGCAGGGGTACTACGAGCAGTACTTC.